The T cell receptor beta chain described here comes from a study of cytomegalovirus exposure and HLA in healthy donors (dated by TCRdb to about 2017). Turning to the overall study: An earlier analysis of 587 of the donors reported about 280 Gb of sequence data and 95 million to 120 million unique TCR beta sequences obtained from some 170 million T cells. An early release covering roughly 600 HLA-typed donors comprised about 320 gigabases of sequencing data and roughly 86 million unique TCR sequences. The genetic ancestry cluster associated with self-reported Caucasian donors included 70% to 85% of the 300 to 450 genotyped donors. The study was designed to test whether signatures of past pathogen exposure could be identified by cataloging public T cell receptors. The T cell repertoires of 670 or so subjects were profiled by immunosequencing and related to cytomegalovirus serostatus. Along with the roughly 700-subject first cohort, a separate validation cohort of over a hundred different subjects was used. High-throughput TCR immunosequencing, statistical association of individual TCRs with disease status, and machine learning were combined to predict cytomegalovirus infection status. A later analysis re-examined previously published TCR beta repertoires from 500 to 700 donors and added high-resolution HLA genotyping to investigate patterns of TCR occurrence. In the later analysis, no new phenotypic data were used to find candidate immune exposures; instead, reliance was placed on TCR beta sequences and their occurrence across donors. To decide whether each TCR beta V gene segment behaved as functional or pseudogenic, an earlier analysis of 587 of the donors relied on high-throughput TCR beta sequencing. Donor age, sex, ethnicity and CMV serostatus were collected together with the repertoire data. A later genetic analysis used genome-wide SNP genotypes for about three fifths of the roughly 700 donors, treating that subset as a discovery cohort. All discovery cohort repertoires had been generated on a single sequencing platform. Both class I and class II loci were covered by HLA typing, at four-digit resolution. Typing coverage varied by locus: roughly 629-630 donors for A, B, C, DRB1 and DQB1; more than 500 for DQA1; 600 to 610 for DPA1; 400 to 480 for DPB1. Because of strong linkage in the cohort, roughly five DR-DQ haplotypes were treated as single units for association and clustering. Among about 370 genotyped donors of the cohort, an average of around 250,000 unique TCR beta nucleotide sequences was sequenced per donor, of which roughly 18% were non-productive.

General study outcomes and caveats: The 87-base-pair reads could not distinguish some IMGT-functional V segments, including TRBV6-2 and TRBV6-3, so those segments were excluded. Linkage disequilibrium might explain the correlated functional status among segregating V segments, but an unknown experimental factor could not be excluded. This cohort had only TCR beta chains sequenced, and the lack of alpha or paired-chain data limited which features could be detected. Strong co-occurrence of HLA alleles, especially DR and DQ, made assigning TCR associations to individual alleles difficult. A total of fewer than 200 TCR beta chains were listed by the study as associated with cytomegalovirus. Most TCR sequences were seen in very few donors, while some public TCRs were found in many individuals. In an earlier analysis of around 600 of the donors, most TCR beta V segments appeared in productive rearrangements about 90% or about 30% of the time, broadly matching IMGT annotations. Three of the identified cytomegalovirus-associated TCR beta chains were confirmed in vitro to be specific for cytomegalovirus antigens. It was suggested by the authors that the approach could potentially be generalized to other disease states and immunological phenotypes. A further reported finding was that TCR beta sequences accurately predicted the HLA-A and HLA-B alleles for most subjects in the first cohort. In a later genetic analysis, fewer N-insertions in productive TCRs were reported among donors in an Asian-associated ancestry cluster than the roughly 670-donor mean. Because HLA typing was missing for some donors at each locus, association tests included only the typed subset. Compared with equally common non-associated chains, HLA-associated TCR beta chains in a later analysis were more clonally expanded and had lower generation probabilities. Roughly uniform sequencing depth across donors was assumed in presence/absence analyses, although this assumption may not hold. Because counts were too low, 15 to 20 rarely observed V segments, including chromosome 9 orphons, were excluded from the earlier analysis of about 500 of the donors. CMV serostatus was the only immune exposure information available for the cohort. In a later genetic analysis, a missense DCLRE1C variant was associated with V-gene and J-gene trimming of TCR beta chains, and the association was replicated in an independent cohort. In a later analysis, several top co-occurrence clusters were reported to appear linked to parvovirus B19, influenza, CMV and Epstein-Barr virus. The sequencing pipeline was judged likely to have produced a cluster of highly shared sequence variants as a technical artifact. In a later analysis, TCR association rates were found to vary across HLA loci, with the most associated TCRs seen for DRB1 alleles and the fewest for HLA-C alleles. A later analysis associated 15,000 or so TCR beta sequences with specific HLA alleles at a false discovery rate of 0.05. The classifier was reported to diagnose cytomegalovirus status with high specificity and sensitivity in both the original cohort and the validation cohort. A later analysis found that most CMV-associated TCR beta chains appeared HLA-restricted, with HLA associations seemingly driven largely by CMV exposure.

Libraries were prepared through the immunoSEQ multiplex PCR assay. For the multiplex PCR, a mixture combining 60 forward primers for TCR Vbeta segments and 13 reverse primers for TCR Jbeta segments was used. The CDR3 region of rearranged TCR beta genes was amplified from genomic DNA with a multiplex PCR assay. The Illumina HiSeq System was used to sequence the amplified TCR beta libraries as 87-base-pair reads. On the study's bioinformatics: A later analysis tallied 75 million to 95 million unique TCR beta chains across the 700 or so repertoires, and some 12 million of those chains were shared by two or more donors. Raw reads were error-corrected and collapsed into unique sequences by a nearest-neighbor algorithm in which closely related sequences were merged to remove PCR and sequencing errors. Alignment of CDR3 sequences to IMGT reference sequences was used to assign V, D and J gene segments. For a sequence to be retained, a match of at least six nucleotides was required to both a V gene segment and a J gene segment. A rearrangement counted as productive if the CDR3 had no stop codons and remained in frame with V and J, and every other rearrangement counted as non-productive. Following IMGT convention, CDR3 was defined as the stretch from the second conserved V-encoded cysteine to the conserved J-encoded phenylalanine. The earlier analysis of about 590 of the donors excluded sequences that lacked an unambiguous match to a single V gene segment. In an earlier analysis of approximately 560 of the donors, a V segment was called functional when productive rearrangements were above 56.7%, and segregating when the standard deviation between donors exceeded 5%. To diagnose cytomegalovirus status from the catalog of TCR beta chain sequences, a statistical classification framework was built. A later analysis assigned V and J genes by comparing TCR nucleotide sequences with IMGT/GENE-DB human TR gene sequences. The TCRdist pipeline was used in a later analysis to assign CDR3 sequences and most-parsimonious VDJ recombination scenarios. In a later analysis, each TCR beta chain was defined by its CDR3 amino acid sequence together with its V-gene family, and reads lacking a unique V-gene family were excluded. As a way to deal with suspected cross-contamination and a sequencing artifact, a later analysis dropped hundreds of nucleotide sequences that were highly shared and had low generation probability. A later analysis calculated a clonal expansion index for each public chain from normalized within-repertoire ranks of inferred template counts. Generation probabilities in a later analysis came from a VDJ recombination model fitted to out-of-frame rearrangements, and those results were checked against IGoR. In a later analysis, hypergeometric tests were used to score TCR-TCR, TCR-HLA and TCR-CMV co-occurrence, with a repertoire-size bias correction applied to TCR pairs. In a later analysis, false discovery rates were estimated by permuting HLA or CMV assignments 20 times. A later analysis grouped co-occurring TCRs with DBSCAN, adding TCRdist sequence similarity when clustering within HLA-allele-positive subsets. Repertoires with fewer than 30,000 or more than 120,000 public chains, plus five repertoires with anomalous nucleotide sharing, were excluded from co-occurrence clustering. The clones in this table, taken by TCRdb from immuneACCESS, are in-frame only. Not every clone is retained; where verified, under half of the shortfall comes from an unresolved V gene, and the cause of the rest is unknown. Clonal size and the V and J genes are those of that table, whereas D and trimming came from the DNA. The sample profile shows tens of thousands of clones; about 80% of them were found once. The ten largest clones capture roughly 0.6% of the sample.

This clone has only a few counts. The specificity of this receptor is unknown. No base quality information exists; no much larger clone differs at one position. The cohort comprised more than 550 healthy bone marrow donors. At the time of sampling, all cohort members were nominally healthy, though unrecorded immune exposures were likely present. The donor tested CMV seronegative and was one of the 352 seronegative cohort members. Every donor gave a peripheral blood sample, and the peripheral blood mononuclear cells from that sample were used for TCR beta sequencing. The Qiagen DNeasy Blood Extraction Kit was used to extract genomic DNA from the blood cell samples. V is pruned by 0 bases and J by 6 bases, leaving 4 bases of the junction without a gene match. Reading from cysteine to phenylalanine, the CDR3 counts 15 amino acids. Left in the record is the CDR3 DNA by itself, 45 bases read in frame from the first base. Via the germline V gene (reference sequence), CDR1 is WNHNN and CDR2 SYGVQD.

This receptor was taken from a man younger than 40 in good health and CMV-seronegative. The rearrangement combines TRBV10-1 with TRBJ1-4, with 7 central nucleotides matching TRBD1. The sample taken for sequencing was PBMCs. CDR3 reads: CASSESGTVDEKLFF. The nucleotides read TGCGCCAGCAGTGAGTCCGGGACAGTGGATGAAAAACTGTTTTTT.